This TCR beta chain was identified in a study of blood T cell repertoires in COVID-19. Study context: Sites across the United States, Italy and Spain contributed samples from acute and convalescent COVID-19. Sample material is recorded as cDNA or gDNA derived from T cells, B-cell-depleted T cells, or PBMCs.

In the authors' methods: Quantification of nucleated cells was approximated via reference gene primer amplification. Here immunoSEQ multiplex PCR was the method, and the copy in TCRdb shows in-frame clones only, minus some. V and J calls and clone size are given by that table; D and trimming were obtained from the DNA. The repertoire holds 300,000 or so clones, with around 88% as singletons. Deletions cut 5 bases from V and 1 base from J, with 6 bases between. The CDR3 has 13 amino acids. Germline V lookup: CDR1 SEHNR, CDR2 FQNEAQ (reference sequence). The chain couples TRBV7-9 to TRBJ1-3; no definite D call. The sample comprised peripheral blood. The sequence was collected from a woman aged 45 to 65 with acute or convalescent COVID-19. The DNA for the CDR3 is TGTGCCAGCAGCCCAATTTCTGGAAACACCATATATTTT. Translation gives CASSPISGNTIYF.